The clone carrying this T cell receptor beta chain was seen ten or more times. As yet, its antigen is unknown. This sample was taken from a study of Graves' ophthalmopathy and Graves' hyperthyroidism. Amplification targeted the TCR beta CDR3 regions, with RNA transcripts as the source material. An initial RT-PCR round employing HTBI primers preceded a second-round multiplex PCR. MiXCR, run by TCRdb on the multiplex PCR reads, gives a single entry per CDR3 protein. The sample includes around 1.1 million distinct CDR3 sequences, about two fifths of them seen just once. Hyperthyroidism was new, under 2 months, in patients aged 18 to 65. General study findings and limits: Also, most clonotypes expanded in the thyroid above 0.001 frequency appeared in blood. With a specificity of around 76% and a sensitivity of over 65%, the model predicted ophthalmopathy progression.

Specimen: peripheral blood or thyroid tissue (not recorded which). This TCR came from an adult man with Graves' hyperthyroidism.

Here the CDR3 reads CASRPTYRGRNYGYTF. As DNA, the CDR3 is TGTGCCAGCAGACCGACTTACAGGGGGCGTAACTATGGCTACACCTTC. The chain links TRBV14 to TRBJ1-2; 9 positions agree with TRBD1. After removal of 6 bases from V and 1 base from J, the junction contained 9 bases not matched to a gene. The CDR3 contains 16 residues. Looked up from germline, CDR1 is SGHDN and CDR2 is FVKESK.